The 3 T cell receptor beta chains reported below all come from one sample, sequenced in a study of T cell changes during pregnancy in multiple sclerosis. Data came from immunoSEQ multiplex PCR; TCRdb stores just in-frame clones and leaves some out. The data contain 59,000 or so clones, about 94% of them singletons. The input for sequencing was peripheral blood, taken in the third trimester of pregnancy. These receptors originate from a female donor in good health, enrolled as a control in a pregnancy study.

J is TRBJ2-7 and V is TRBV5-1; no clear D gene. The CDR3 runs to 14 residues. CDR1 is SGHRS and CDR2 is YFSETQ in the germline V gene. V shed 4 bases and J shed 6 bases, with 17 bases lying between them. This chain's CDR3 is CASSEHYSPREQYF. The CDR3 DNA is TGCGCCAGCAGCGAACACTATAGCCCCCGCGAGCAGTACTTC.

The chain links TRBV19 to TRBJ1-2; 9 nucleotides align to TRBD1. Trimming at V came to 5 bases and at J to 7 bases, leaving 2 bases not matched to a gene. Germline CDR1 LNHDA, CDR2 SQIVND (reference sequence). The CDR3 runs 12 residues. CDR3 sequence reads: CASSRTGVGYTF. CDR3 coding DNA: TGTGCCAGTAGTCGGACAGGGGTTGGCTACACCTTC.

The chain carries TRBV19 and TRBJ2-7; no definite D call. CDR1 and CDR2 from the germline V gene are LNHDA and SQIVND (reference sequence). V was trimmed by 6 bases and J by 2 bases, leaving 14 bases between them. The CDR3 contains 14 residues. The CDR3 nucleotides are TGTGCCAGTAGACCCCCAGGTACAACCTACGAGCAGTACTTC. Amino acids: CASRPPGTTYEQYF.